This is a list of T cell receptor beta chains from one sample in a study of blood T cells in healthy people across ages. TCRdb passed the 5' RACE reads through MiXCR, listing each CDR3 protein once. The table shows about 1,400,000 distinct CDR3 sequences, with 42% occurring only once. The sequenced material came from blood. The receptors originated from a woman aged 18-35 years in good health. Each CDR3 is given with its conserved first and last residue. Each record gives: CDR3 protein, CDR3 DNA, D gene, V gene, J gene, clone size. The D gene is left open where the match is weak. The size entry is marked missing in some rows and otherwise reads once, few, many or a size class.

CDR3aa: CASSSRDRAHYGYTF
CDR3nt: TGTGCCAGCAGCTCCCGGGACAGGGCCCACTATGGCTACACCTTC
d_gene: TRBD1
v_gene: TRBV7-9
j_gene: TRBJ1-2
abundance: few

CDR3aa: CAGTSLGGYTF
CDR3nt: TGTGCCGGGACCTCCTTGGGGGGCTACACCTTC
d_gene: -
v_gene: TRBV30
j_gene: TRBJ1-2
abundance: -

CDR3aa: CASSDALVPYEQFF
CDR3nt: TGCGCCAGCAGTGACGCGCTCGTCCCCTACGAGCAGTTCTTC
d_gene: -
v_gene: TRBV10-1
j_gene: TRBJ2-1
abundance: -

CDR3aa: CASASGGYEQYF
CDR3nt: TGTGCCAGCGCTAGCGGGGGCTACGAGCAGTACTTC
d_gene: TRBD2
v_gene: TRBV3-1
j_gene: TRBJ2-7
abundance: -

CDR3aa: CASSGTSFYEQYF
CDR3nt: TGTGCCAGCAGTGGCACTAGTTTCTACGAGCAGTACTTC
d_gene: -
v_gene: TRBV25-1
j_gene: TRBJ2-7
abundance: -

CDR3aa: CASSATTSGGGTYEQYF
CDR3nt: TGTGCCAGCAGCGCCACGACTAGCGGGGGAGGAACCTACGAGCAGTACTTC
d_gene: TRBD2
v_gene: TRBV7-6
j_gene: TRBJ2-7
abundance: few

CDR3aa: CSATMLYGEFSDTQYF
CDR3nt: TGCAGTGCCACGATGTTATACGGGGAGTTCTCAGATACGCAGTATTTT
d_gene: -
v_gene: TRBV20-1
j_gene: TRBJ2-3
abundance: -

CDR3aa: CSAQEVTGVSPLHF
CDR3nt: TGCAGTGCCCAGGAAGTGACAGGGGTATCACCCCTCCACTTT
d_gene: TRBD1
v_gene: TRBV20-1
j_gene: TRBJ1-6
abundance: -

CDR3aa: CAGSPLGGGTEAFF
CDR3nt: TGTGCCGGCAGCCCTCTAGGAGGGGGCACTGAAGCTTTCTTT
d_gene: -
v_gene: TRBV7-3
j_gene: TRBJ1-1
abundance: -

CDR3aa: CASSFSRGAYEQYF
CDR3nt: TGTGCCAGCAGTTTCTCCCGGGGGGCGTACGAGCAGTACTTC
d_gene: -
v_gene: TRBV6-6
j_gene: TRBJ2-7
abundance: -

CDR3aa: CSVQTGENNYEQYF
CDR3nt: TGCAGTGTTCAGACAGGGGAGAATAACTACGAGCAGTACTTC
d_gene: TRBD1
v_gene: TRBV20-1
j_gene: TRBJ2-7
abundance: -

CDR3aa: CASSQSGRNEQYF
CDR3nt: TGTGCCAGCAGCCAAAGCGGGAGAAACGAGCAGTACTTC
d_gene: TRBD2
v_gene: TRBV3-1
j_gene: TRBJ2-7
abundance: -

CDR3aa: CASSDRADTQYF
CDR3nt: TGCGCCAGCAGCGACAGAGCAGATACGCAGTATTTT
d_gene: -
v_gene: TRBV4-1
j_gene: TRBJ2-3
abundance: many

CDR3aa: CASSLVGSPLHF
CDR3nt: TGTGCCAGCAGTTTGGTAGGCTCACCCCTCCACTTT
d_gene: -
v_gene: TRBV27
j_gene: TRBJ1-6
abundance: -

CDR3aa: CASTQGVDQPQHF
CDR3nt: TGTGCCAGCACCCAAGGGGTCGATCAGCCCCAGCATTTT
d_gene: -
v_gene: TRBV21-1
j_gene: TRBJ1-5
abundance: -

CDR3aa: CSAPNYGYTF
CDR3nt: TGCAGTGCGCCTAACTATGGCTACACCTTC
d_gene: -
v_gene: TRBV20-1
j_gene: TRBJ1-2
abundance: -

CDR3aa: CAISEGPGTGADTEAFF
CDR3nt: TGTGCCATCAGTGAGGGGCCCGGGACAGGGGCAGACACTGAAGCTTTCTTT
d_gene: TRBD1
v_gene: TRBV10-3
j_gene: TRBJ1-1
abundance: -

CDR3aa: CASSQGVGEITEAFF
CDR3nt: TGTGCCAGCAGCCAGGGAGTCGGGGAGATCACTGAAGCTTTCTTT
d_gene: -
v_gene: TRBV3-1
j_gene: TRBJ1-1
abundance: few

CDR3aa: CASSLNRGQYEKLFF
CDR3nt: TGTGCCAGCAGTTTAAACAGGGGTCAATATGAAAAACTGTTTTTT
d_gene: TRBD1
v_gene: TRBV28
j_gene: TRBJ1-4
abundance: -

CDR3aa: CSPSSSVGAEAFF
CDR3nt: TGCAGCCCCTCTTCGTCCGTCGGGGCTGAAGCTTTCTTT
d_gene: -
v_gene: TRBV20-1
j_gene: TRBJ1-1
abundance: many

CDR3aa: CSAPSRDRVEGNSPLHF
CDR3nt: TGCAGTGCTCCGTCGCGGGACAGGGTCGAGGGTAATTCACCCCTCCACTTT
d_gene: TRBD1
v_gene: TRBV20-1
j_gene: TRBJ1-6
abundance: -

CDR3aa: CASSTGGTTEQYF
CDR3nt: TGTGCCAGCAGTACCGGGGGGACCACCGAGCAGTACTTC
d_gene: TRBD2
v_gene: TRBV9
j_gene: TRBJ2-7
abundance: -

CDR3aa: CASSGSPNQPQHF
CDR3nt: TGTGCCAGCAGCGGGAGTCCGAATCAGCCCCAGCATTTT
d_gene: -
v_gene: TRBV12-3/TRBV12-4
j_gene: TRBJ1-5
abundance: few

CDR3aa: CSAPGGAIDAQYF
CDR3nt: TGCAGTGCACCCGGGGGGGCGATAGATGCGCAGTATTTT
d_gene: TRBD2
v_gene: TRBV20-1
j_gene: TRBJ2-3
abundance: -

CDR3aa: CASSSGLAGLNEQYF
CDR3nt: TGTGCCAGCAGTTCCGGACTAGCGGGGTTAAACGAGCAGTACTTC
d_gene: TRBD2
v_gene: TRBV6-1
j_gene: TRBJ2-7
abundance: few

CDR3aa: CATIRQDGSYEQYF
CDR3nt: TGTGCCACCATAAGACAGGATGGCTCCTACGAGCAGTACTTC
d_gene: -
v_gene: TRBV6-1
j_gene: TRBJ2-7
abundance: few

CDR3aa: CASSYKGGNEQFF
CDR3nt: TGTGCCAGCAGCTACAAGGGGGGAAATGAGCAGTTCTTC
d_gene: -
v_gene: TRBV14
j_gene: TRBJ2-1
abundance: -

CDR3aa: CASSLVGRQTNYNEQFF
CDR3nt: TGTGCCAGCAGTTTAGTGGGTAGGCAGACAAATTACAATGAGCAGTTCTTC
d_gene: -
v_gene: TRBV12-3/TRBV12-4
j_gene: TRBJ2-1
abundance: -

CDR3aa: CASSEIDREHSPLHF
CDR3nt: TGTGCCAGCAGCGAGATCGACAGGGAACACTCACCCCTCCACTTT
d_gene: TRBD1
v_gene: TRBV5-6
j_gene: TRBJ1-6
abundance: -

CDR3aa: CASSRDWGELFF
CDR3nt: TGCGCCAGCAGCCGGGACTGGGGGGAGCTGTTTTTT
d_gene: -
v_gene: TRBV4-1
j_gene: TRBJ2-2
abundance: few

CDR3aa: CASSLQPVLDEQYF
CDR3nt: TGCGCCAGCAGCTTGCAGCCGGTTCTGGATGAGCAGTACTTC
d_gene: -
v_gene: TRBV5-1
j_gene: TRBJ2-5
abundance: -

CDR3aa: CASSSTGQGAYEQYF
CDR3nt: TGTGCCAGCAGTTCAACGGGACAGGGGGCCTACGAGCAGTACTTC
d_gene: TRBD1
v_gene: TRBV27
j_gene: TRBJ2-7
abundance: -

CDR3aa: CASRSLAGTTYEQYF
CDR3nt: TGCGCCAGCAGGTCACTAGCGGGAACGACCTACGAGCAGTACTTC
d_gene: TRBD2
v_gene: TRBV4-1
j_gene: TRBJ2-7
abundance: few

CDR3aa: CASSLRGRAATSYNEQFF
CDR3nt: TGTGCCAGCAGCCTGAGGGGTAGGGCGGCTACCTCCTACAATGAGCAGTTCTTC
d_gene: -
v_gene: TRBV7-2
j_gene: TRBJ2-1
abundance: few

CDR3aa: CASGGGGGLNEQYF
CDR3nt: TGTGCCAGTGGGGGGGGAGGGGGCTTAAATGAGCAGTACTTC
d_gene: -
v_gene: TRBV27
j_gene: TRBJ2-5
abundance: -

CDR3aa: CASSYSRNTRVGYTF
CDR3nt: TGTGCCAGCAGTTACTCGAGAAATACGCGCGTAGGCTACACCTTC
d_gene: -
v_gene: TRBV6-5
j_gene: TRBJ1-2
abundance: once

CDR3aa: CASTKRGEAGNEQFF
CDR3nt: TGTGCCAGCACCAAACGGGGCGAGGCTGGGAATGAGCAGTTCTTC
d_gene: -
v_gene: TRBV12-3/TRBV12-4
j_gene: TRBJ2-1
abundance: -

CDR3aa: CASKEARSNQPQHF
CDR3nt: TGTGCCAGCAAGGAAGCGAGGAGCAATCAGCCCCAGCATTTT
d_gene: -
v_gene: TRBV6-5
j_gene: TRBJ1-5
abundance: -

CDR3aa: CASSGPSGGAPDTQYF
CDR3nt: TGTGCCAGCAGCGGACCTAGCGGGGGGGCCCCAGATACGCAGTATTTT
d_gene: TRBD2
v_gene: TRBV4-2
j_gene: TRBJ2-3
abundance: few

CDR3aa: CASSFGGSETQYF
CDR3nt: TGTGCCAGCAGCTTTGGTGGGTCAGAGACCCAGTACTTC
d_gene: -
v_gene: TRBV7-9
j_gene: TRBJ2-5
abundance: -

CDR3aa: CSAGDYLGPTDTQYF
CDR3nt: TGCAGTGCGGGGGACTACCTCGGACCAACAGATACGCAGTATTTT
d_gene: TRBD2
v_gene: TRBV20-1
j_gene: TRBJ2-3
abundance: few

CDR3aa: CAWRTGQMNTEAFF
CDR3nt: TGTGCCTGGAGAACAGGACAGATGAACACTGAAGCTTTCTTT
d_gene: -
v_gene: TRBV30
j_gene: TRBJ1-1
abundance: -

CDR3aa: CATSRQPTNEKLFF
CDR3nt: TGTGCCACCAGCAGGCAGCCAACTAATGAAAAACTGTTTTTT
d_gene: -
v_gene: TRBV15
j_gene: TRBJ1-4
abundance: -

CDR3aa: CASSSGAVSGGYTF
CDR3nt: TGCGCCAGCAGCTCTGGGGCAGTGTCAGGTGGCTACACCTTC
d_gene: -
v_gene: TRBV5-1
j_gene: TRBJ1-2
abundance: -

CDR3aa: CSAPGGRTDTQYF
CDR3nt: TGCAGCGCCCCCGGCGGACGCACAGATACGCAGTATTTT
d_gene: -
v_gene: TRBV29-1
j_gene: TRBJ2-3
abundance: few